Below are 27 T cell receptor beta chains sequenced from a single sample in a study of blood T cell repertoires in COVID-19. The repertoire was sequenced with immunoSEQ multiplex PCR; TCRdb's copy has only in-frame clones and lacks some. Here the sample spans 120,000 to 150,000 clones, about 87% being singletons. The sequenced sample consisted of peripheral blood. The receptors here all came from a human donor in a cohort sampled during active COVID-19.

This rearrangement joins TRBV9 to TRBJ2-1, with TRBD2 identical over 13 bases. The CDR3 sequence is 14 residues long. Germline V lookup: CDR1 SGDLS, CDR2 YYNGEE. V gave up 4 bases and J gave up 8 bases; unmatched junction bases: 3. The CDR3 loop is CASSPGLAGYEQFF. The DNA for the CDR3 is TGTGCCAGCAGCCCGGGACTAGCGGGGTATGAGCAGTTCTTC.

V gene TRBV3-1 (or the pseudogene TRBV3-2) combines with J gene TRBJ2-7; TRBD2 agrees at 10 bases. This CDR3 comprises 19 residues. J gave up 1 base and V 0 bases, and 12 bases lay outside the gene matches. Germline values: CDR1 LGHDT, CDR2 YNNKEL (reference sequence). The CDR3 is CASSQDRSSGSHASYEQYF. As DNA, the CDR3 is TGTGCCAGCAGCCAAGATAGGTCTAGCGGGAGTCATGCTTCCTACGAGCAGTACTTC.

The chain joins TRBV5-1 to TRBJ2-2, with 8 positions matching TRBD2. This CDR3 contains 17 residues. Per the germline V gene, CDR1 is SGHRS and CDR2 is YFSETQ. After removal of 0 bases from V and 2 bases from J, the junction contained 6 bases not matched to a gene. CDR3 sequence reads: CASSLGRLAGNTGELFF. CDR3 DNA sequence: TGCGCCAGCAGCTTGGGGCGGCTAGCGGGTAACACCGGGGAGCTGTTTTTT.

The chain links TRBV28 to TRBJ2-7, with D maybe TRBD1 (6 bases). The germline V gene encodes CDR1 MDHEN and CDR2 SYDVKM. The CDR3 covers 11 residues. V lost 9 bases to trimming and J lost 3 bases, with 9 bases between them. The CDR3 coding sequence is TGTGCCAGTAGGACAGACTACGAGCAGTACTTC. Residues: CASRTDYEQYF. The full variable domain, with the rest looked up from reference TRBV28 and TRBJ2-7, is DVKVTQSSRYLVKRTGEKVFLECVQDMDHENMFWYRQDPGLGLRLIYFSYDVKMKEKGDIPEGYSVSREKKERFSLILESASTNQTSMYLCASRTDYEQYFGPGTRLTVT.

V and J are TRBV5-4 and TRBJ1-2, with 9 bases that match TRBD1. CDR1 is SGHNT and CDR2 is YYREEE in the germline V gene (reference sequence). The CDR3 sequence is 16 residues long. Trimming took 0 bases from V and 2 from J; bases not matched to a gene: 5. This CDR3 reads CASSLEGQGINYGYTF. As DNA, the CDR3 is TGTGCCAGCAGCTTGGAAGGACAGGGGATAAACTATGGCTACACCTTC.

CDR3 region: CASSEMGSSYNSPLHF. CDR3 bases: TGTGCCAGCAGTGAAATGGGGAGCTCCTATAATTCACCCCTCCACTTT. V is TRBV6-1 and J is TRBJ1-6; D is uncertain. V was trimmed by 2 bases and J by 0 bases, leaving 8 bases between them. This CDR3 has 16 amino acids. Germline CDR1 MNHNS, CDR2 SASEGT.

The CDR3 nucleotides read TGCAGCGACCGACAGGGGATGGTGGATGGCTACACCTTC. Amino acids: CSDRQGMVDGYTF. This chain connects TRBV29-1 to TRBJ1-2, with 8 bases identical to TRBD1. Germline CDR1 is SQVTM and CDR2 is ANQGSEA. The CDR3 consists of 13 residues. V lost 7 bases and J lost 6; bases outside the gene matches: 10.

The V call is TRBV2, the J call TRBJ2-1, with a weak D call TRBD1 (6 bases). The CDR3 length is 13 residues. V was shortened by 8 bases and J by 0 bases, with 8 bases between the two germline ends. Germline loops: CDR1 SNHLY, CDR2 FYNNEI. DNA of the CDR3: TGTGCCAGCCGACAGGACTCCTACAATGAGCAGTTCTTC. Translating it yields CASRQDSYNEQFF.

The rearrangement joins TRBV5-6 to TRBJ2-7, with D possibly being TRBD1 (6 bases). The germline gives CDR1 SGHDT, CDR2 YYEEEE. This CDR3 has 16 residues. Deletions cut 0 bases from V and 3 bases from J, with 16 bases between. The CDR3 DNA is TGTGCCAGCAGCTTGGGGGGGCTACGCGGGTACTACGAGCAGTACTTC. Translation: CASSLGGLRGYYEQYF.

The V call is TRBV6-5, the J call TRBJ1-6, with 9 bases that match TRBD1. The CDR3 length is 15 residues. J lost 4 bases, V lost 9 bases, and 7 bases had no gene match. CDR1 is MNHEY, CDR2 SVGAGI, per germline. The CDR3 sequence: CASTGGSRYNSPLHF. DNA of the CDR3: TGTGCCAGTACAGGGGGCTCCCGGTATAATTCACCCCTCCACTTT.

The CDR3 DNA follows: TGTGCCAGCAGTTTAGACAGGGGGAGGTACAATGAGCAGTTCTTC. Its protein product is CASSLDRGRYNEQFF. The chain combines TRBV27 with TRBJ2-1, with 9 nucleotides matching TRBD1. J lost 4 bases, V lost 2 bases, and 3 bases had no gene match. Germline CDR1 MNHEY, CDR2 SMNVEV (reference sequence). The CDR3 spans 15 residues.

The chain employs TRBV9 and TRBJ2-3; TRBD2 matches at 11 bases. Germline values: CDR1 SGDLS, CDR2 YYNGEE. Germline trimming cut 3 bases from V and 4 bases from J; bases unmatched to any gene: 4. This CDR3 region has 15 residues. The CDR3 DNA reads as TGTGCCAGCAGCGCGGTAGCGGGGGGGCCAGATACGCAGTATTTT. Its translation is CASSAVAGGPDTQYF.

The chain employs TRBV15 and TRBJ2-7; a weak D match, TRBD2 (5 bases). The CDR3 extends over 15 amino acids. The V gene lost 4 bases and the J gene lost 2 bases, with 15 bases spanning the gap. Germline values: CDR1 LNHNV, CDR2 YYDKDF (reference sequence). CDR3 sequence: CATSKDGAETYEQYF. The CDR3 DNA follows: TGTGCCACCAGCAAAGACGGAGCGGAGACCTACGAGCAGTACTTC.

The gene calls are TRBV7-2 and TRBJ1-1, with D unresolved. V was cut by 0 bases and J by 2 bases, with 7 bases left in between. The germline gives CDR1 SGHTA, CDR2 FQGNSA. The CDR3 is made up of 14 amino acids. The DNA of the CDR3 is TGTGCCAGCAGCTTAGCCAGGCTAAACACTGAAGCTTTCTTT. Its protein product is CASSLARLNTEAFF.

This chain joins TRBV18 and TRBJ1-1; D is possibly TRBD1 (6 bases). The germline V gene encodes CDR1 KGHSH and CDR2 LQKENI. The CDR3 contains 15 residues. Trimming cost V 1 base and J 7 bases, with 16 bases left between them. In nucleotides, the CDR3 is TGTGCCAGCTCACCACGGGAGGGGGGAGGAAATGAAGCTTTCTTT. It translates to CASSPREGGGNEAFF.

The chain has TRBV4-1 and TRBJ2-2; D gene ambiguous. The V gene lost 0 bases and the J gene lost 1 base, with 9 bases spanning the gap. Germline V gene sequence: CDR1 MGHRA, CDR2 YSYEKL. The CDR3 extends over 16 amino acids. The CDR3 spells CASSQEIARNTGELFF. The CDR3 DNA reads TGCGCCAGCAGCCAAGAAATAGCCAGGAACACCGGGGAGCTGTTTTTT.

The J gene is TRBJ2-1, the V gene TRBV7-9; D call uncertain. The CDR3 sequence is 15 residues long. V lost 2 bases to trimming and J lost 0 bases, with 8 bases between them. The germline V gene has CDR1 SEHNR and CDR2 FQNEAQ (reference sequence). The CDR3 DNA follows: TGTGCCAGCAGCTTAATCCTTTTCTCCTACAATGAGCAGTTCTTC. It translates to CASSLILFSYNEQFF.

This clone was recorded a few times. This chain links TRBV27 with TRBJ2-1; the match to TRBD2 covers 10 bases. Germline CDR1 MNHEY, CDR2 SMNVEV (reference sequence). Trimming at V came to 5 bases and at J to 6 bases, leaving 7 bases not matched to a gene. The CDR3 spans 15 residues. Here the CDR3 DNA reads TGTGCCAGCAGTCGGACTAGCGGTACTTTCAATGAGCAGTTCTTC. Translated: CASSRTSGTFNEQFF.

The chain recombines TRBV5-4 with TRBJ1-2, with D perhaps TRBD1 (5 bases). V gave up 1 base and J gave up 3 bases, with 10 bases separating them. The CDR3 spans 14 residues. CDR1 SGHNT and CDR2 YYREEE come from the germline V gene (reference sequence). In DNA, the CDR3 is TGTGCCAGCAGCTTGAAGGGCAGGGACTATGGCTACACCTTC. This encodes CASSLKGRDYGYTF.

The V call is TRBV7-9, the J call TRBJ1-5; TRBD1 agrees at 10 bases. With 5 bases clipped from V and 2 bases from J, the junction kept 6 bases outside the gene matches. This CDR3 spans 16 amino acids. CDR1 SEHNR and CDR2 FQNEAQ come from the germline V gene (reference sequence). This CDR3 reads CASSPGDRGGNQPQHF. In nucleotides, the CDR3 is TGTGCCAGCAGCCCCGGGGACAGGGGAGGCAATCAGCCCCAGCATTTT.

This clone appeared a single time. The V call is TRBV9, the J call TRBJ2-7, with D perhaps matching TRBD2 (6 bases). The germline CDR1 and CDR2 sequences are SGDLS and YYNGEE. The CDR3 loop spans 14 amino acids. Trimming took 4 bases from V and 5 from J, leaving 16 bases between them. The CDR3 loop is CASSPLEGTHEQYF. The CDR3 DNA sequence: TGTGCCAGCAGCCCCCTGGAGGGTACCCACGAGCAGTACTTC.

This rearrangement joins TRBV2 to TRBJ2-1, with D perhaps matching TRBD2 (5 bases). Germline-derived CDR1 and CDR2 are SNHLY and FYNNEI. CDR3 length: 14 residues. Between the trimmed V and J ends, which lost 2 bases and 3 bases, there was a span of 8 bases. The CDR3 spells CASSERENYNEQFF. The CDR3 nucleotides are TGTGCCAGCAGTGAACGGGAAAACTACAATGAGCAGTTCTTC.

The chain recombines TRBV30 with TRBJ1-1, with D perhaps TRBD1 (6 bases). V shed 3 bases and J shed 8 bases, with 16 bases lying between them. Looked up from germline, CDR1 is GTSNPN and CDR2 is SVGIG (reference sequence). The CDR3 length is 13 residues. The chain's CDR3 is CAWRLQGNREAFF. In DNA form, the CDR3 reads TGTGCCTGGAGACTACAGGGAAACAGGGAAGCTTTCTTT.

This chain joins TRBV4-2 and TRBJ2-7; 7 bases match TRBD1. V lost 3 bases, J lost 0 bases, and 5 bases stayed unmatched. Germline CDR1 is LGHNA and CDR2 is YNFKEQ. The CDR3 runs 15 residues. In nucleotides, the CDR3 is TGTGCCAGCAGCCAGGCAGACAGGGACTCCTACGAGCAGTACTTC. Its translation: CASSQADRDSYEQYF.

Points on this clone: Different DNA sequences within this sample yield the same CDR3. The chain recombines TRBV30 with TRBJ1-5; possible D gene TRBD1, 5 bases. V dropped 2 bases and J dropped 5 bases, with 10 bases sitting between them. In germline, CDR1 is GTSNPN, CDR2 SVGIG (reference sequence). The CDR3 runs to 13 residues. CDR3 sequence reads: CAWSTQGDQPQHF. In DNA form, the CDR3 reads TGTGCCTGGAGTACTCAGGGTGATCAGCCCCAGCATTTT.

This chain links TRBV6-5 with TRBJ2-2, with 7 bases aligning to TRBD1. Germline CDR1 is MNHEY and CDR2 is SVGAGI. After removal of 5 bases from V and 1 base from J, the junction contained 4 bases not matched to a gene. CDR3 length: 15 residues. The CDR3 nucleotides are TGTGCCAGCAGTCGTGACAGGGTGAACACCGGGGAGCTGTTTTTT. This sequence encodes CASSRDRVNTGELFF.

The chain is built from TRBV14 and TRBJ2-1; the match to TRBD2 covers 7 bases. The CDR3 loop spans 14 amino acids. The trim removed 3 bases at V and 9 bases at J, leaving 8 bases unmatched. Per the germline V gene, CDR1 is SGHDN and CDR2 is FVKESK. Written as DNA, the CDR3 is TGTGCCAGCAGCCACGGGACTACTCCTAGTGAGCAGTTCTTC. Residues: CASSHGTTPSEQFF.